Each of the 26 T cell receptor beta chains below was sequenced from the same sample in a study of T cell changes during pregnancy in multiple sclerosis. Profiling relied on immunoSEQ multiplex PCR, and the TCRdb table lists in-frame clones only, not all of them. The profile shows about 69,000 clones, 90% to 95% of them singletons. The sample was CD4+ T cells from peripheral blood mononuclear cells, taken in the third trimester of pregnancy. These receptors were collected from a female donor in good health, enrolled as a control in a pregnancy study.

This chain joins TRBV11-2 and TRBJ2-7; D might be TRBD2 (6 bases). CDR1 is SGHAT and CDR2 is FQNNGV in the germline V gene. Between the trimmed V and J ends, which lost 3 bases and 5 bases, there was a span of 11 bases. The CDR3 runs to 13 residues. The CDR3 sequence is CASSFWGEDEQYF. CDR3 coding DNA: TGTGCCAGCAGCTTTTGGGGGGAAGACGAGCAGTACTTC.

This CDR3 is CASSQAWANEQYF. DNA of the CDR3: TGTGCCAGCAGCCAAGCCTGGGCAAACGAGCAGTACTTC. The chain has TRBV4-2 and TRBJ2-7; no firm D call. This CDR3 spans 13 amino acids. Germline CDR1 is LGHNA and CDR2 is YNFKEQ. V shed 1 base and J shed 5 bases, with 9 bases lying between them.

The chain recombines TRBV6-5 with TRBJ1-1; D might be TRBD1 (6 bases). CDR1 is MNHEY, CDR2 SVGAGI, per germline. CDR3 length: 14 amino acids. V lost 6 bases to trimming and J lost 1 base, with 12 bases between them. The CDR3 DNA follows: TGTGCCAGCAGGACAACAGGGTGGAACACTGAAGCTTTCTTT. Its translation is CASRTTGWNTEAFF.

The V call is TRBV6-1, the J call TRBJ1-4; 10 nucleotides line up with TRBD1. Per germline, CDR1 MNHNS and CDR2 SASEGT. The J segment lost 4 bases and the V segment lost 8 bases, leaving 1 base of the junction unmatched. This CDR3 is built from 13 residues. The CDR3 loop is CASGDRGNEKLFF. The DNA for the CDR3 is TGTGCCAGCGGGGACAGGGGTAATGAAAAACTGTTTTTT.

The chain combines TRBV10-2 with TRBJ2-3; 9 positions agree with TRBD2. Germline V CDR1 and CDR2: WSHSY, SAAADI. The CDR3 loop spans 16 amino acids. Trimming at V came to 8 bases and at J to 5 bases, leaving 14 bases not matched to a gene. DNA of the CDR3: TGCGCCAGCCTCCCAGCCCAGCGGGGGGAGAAAGATACGCAGTATTTT. Its translation is CASLPAQRGEKDTQYF.

The CDR3 loop is CASSSTRSSYNEQFF. In DNA, the CDR3 is TGTGCCAGCAGCTCGACAAGAAGCTCCTACAATGAGCAGTTCTTC. This chain connects TRBV11-3 to TRBJ2-1; D call uncertain. V lost 4 bases and J 0 bases, leaving 10 bases between the germline ends. This CDR3 contains 15 residues. Looked up from germline, CDR1 is SGHNT and CDR2 is YENEEA.

A single count supports this clone. The chain links TRBV19 to TRBJ1-1, with 8 bases fitting TRBD1. V was pared by 3 bases and J by 4 bases, with 4 bases of the junction left unmatched. This CDR3 spans 14 amino acids. Germline values: CDR1 LNHDA, CDR2 SQIVND (reference sequence). The CDR3: CASSIGQGATEAFF. The CDR3 DNA reads TGTGCCAGTAGTATCGGACAGGGAGCCACTGAAGCTTTCTTT.

This chain uses TRBV4-3 with TRBJ2-2, with D perhaps TRBD2 (6 bases). CDR3 length equals 16 residues. CDR1 and CDR2 (germline): LGHNA, YSLEER. Trimming removed 1 base at V and 2 bases at J, with 11 bases between. The chain's CDR3 is CASSQVLAHNTGELFF. The CDR3 DNA follows: TGCGCCAGCAGCCAAGTACTAGCCCACAACACCGGGGAGCTGTTTTTT.

This rearrangement joins TRBV7-2 to TRBJ2-5; perhaps TRBD1 as D (6 bases). The CDR3 spans 13 residues. Germline CDR1 reads SGHTA; CDR2 reads FQGNSA. V dropped 5 bases and J dropped 4 bases, with 11 bases sitting between them. The CDR3 nucleotides are TGTGCCAGCAGCCAGGGGACGGCAGAGACCCAGTACTTC. Translation: CASSQGTAETQYF. The entire variable domain, with the rest obtained from reference TRBV7-2 and TRBJ2-5, is as follows: GAGVSQSPSNKVTEKGKDVELRCDPISGHTALYWYRQSLGQGLEFLIYFQGNSAPDKSGLPSDRFSAERTGGSVSTLTIQRTQQEDSAVYLCASSQGTAETQYFGPGTRLLVL.

The chain recombines TRBV6-6 with TRBJ2-7; 8 bases align to TRBD1. Germline V gene data show CDR1 as MNHNY and CDR2 as SVGAGI (reference sequence). CDR3 length: 14 amino acids. Germline trimming cut 6 bases from V and 2 bases from J; bases unmatched to any gene: 6. CDR3 sequence reads: CASRIRDRTYEQYF. The CDR3 nucleotides read TGTGCCAGCAGGATCCGGGACAGGACCTACGAGCAGTACTTC.

This chain's CDR3 is CASSLTRDYSTDTQYF. In nucleotides, the CDR3 is TGCGCCAGCAGCTTGACCCGGGACTATAGCACAGATACGCAGTATTTT. The chain has TRBV5-1 and TRBJ2-3, with 7 bases matching TRBD2. With V trimmed by 1 base and J by 0 bases, 5 bases remained unmatched. The germline gives CDR1 SGHRS, CDR2 YFSETQ. The CDR3 runs 16 residues.

This chain uses TRBV19 with TRBJ2-5; tentatively, D is TRBD1 (5 bases). The length of the CDR3 is 14 residues. V was clipped by 5 bases and J by 2 bases, with 12 bases between them. Germline V gives CDR1 LNHDA, CDR2 SQIVND (reference sequence). CDR3 sequence: CASSRTRAQETQYF. CDR3 nucleotide sequence: TGTGCCAGTAGTCGTACCAGGGCACAAGAGACCCAGTACTTC.

V usage is TRBV18 and J usage is TRBJ1-1; the D gene is possibly TRBD1 (5 bases). Per the germline V gene, CDR1 is KGHSH and CDR2 is LQKENI. Trimming left V 2 bases short and J 2 bases short, with 12 bases between. The CDR3 length is 15 residues. The CDR3 here is CASSPTQGHNTEAFF. The CDR3 region has the DNA TGTGCCAGCTCACCAACTCAGGGCCACAACACTGAAGCTTTCTTT.

The chain recombines TRBV7-2 with TRBJ1-1; 8 positions agree with TRBD1. The germline CDR1 and CDR2 sequences are SGHTA and FQGNSA. The junction had 8 bases not matched to a gene; V was cut back by 7 bases and J by 10 bases. This CDR3 comprises 12 residues. The CDR3 loop is CASTLYTGGAFF. The CDR3 coding sequence is TGTGCCAGCACCCTTTACACAGGGGGAGCTTTCTTT. Drawing the rest from reference TRBV7-2 and TRBJ1-1, the complete variable domain is GAGVSQSPSNKVTEKGKDVELRCDPISGHTALYWYRQSLGQGLEFLIYFQGNSAPDKSGLPSDRFSAERTGGSVSTLTIQRTQQEDSAVYLCASTLYTGGAFFGQGTRLTVV.

The chain uses TRBV9 and TRBJ2-2; 10 positions match TRBD2. The CDR3 is 16 residues long. V lost 3 bases, J lost 1 base, and 3 bases stayed unmatched. Germline lookup yields CDR1 SGDLS and CDR2 YYNGEE. CDR3 in DNA: TGTGCCAGCAGCGCTTTAGCGGGGGGGAACACCGGGGAGCTGTTTTTT. Translating it yields CASSALAGGNTGELFF.

The chain couples TRBV5-5 to TRBJ2-7; 10 bases are shared with TRBD1. V shed 0 bases and J 6 bases; nucleotides not matched to a gene: 3. There are 14 residues in the CDR3. The germline CDR1 and CDR2 sequences are SGHKS and YYEKEE (reference sequence). CDR3 loop: CASSLGQGASEQYF. CDR3 sequence (DNA): TGTGCCAGCAGCTTGGGACAGGGGGCGTCCGAGCAGTACTTC.

This chain connects TRBV5-5 to TRBJ2-1; 7 bases align to TRBD1. CDR1 and CDR2 (germline): SGHKS, YYEKEE (reference sequence). V dropped 4 bases and J dropped 5; count of bases not matched to a gene: 3. This CDR3 is 13 amino acids long. CDR3 DNA sequence: TGTGCCAGCAGCAGACAGGGACACAATGAGCAGTTCTTC. Translated: CASSRQGHNEQFF.

The CDR3 DNA is TGCGCCAGCAGTCCAAGACAGGGGGGAAACTATGGCTACACCTTC. Protein sequence: CASSPRQGGNYGYTF. J is TRBJ1-2 and V is TRBV5-1, with 9 bases lining up with TRBD1. V gave up 5 bases and J gave up 2 bases; unmatched junction bases: 7. This CDR3 contains 15 residues. Per germline, CDR1 SGHRS and CDR2 YFSETQ.

This chain links TRBV30 with TRBJ2-7; 10 bases fit TRBD2. This CDR3 has 15 residues. Losses at the gene ends were 0 bases for V and 2 bases for J; bases not matched to a gene: 4. CDR1 GTSNPN and CDR2 SVGIG come from the germline V gene (reference sequence). The CDR3 loop reads CAWSVVLAGAYEQYF. DNA for the CDR3: TGTGCCTGGAGTGTAGTCCTAGCGGGGGCCTACGAGCAGTACTTC.

This chain joins TRBV18 and TRBJ2-2, with a tentative D call TRBD1 (7 bases). V lost 3 bases and J lost 4, with 15 bases in between. In germline, CDR1 is KGHSH, CDR2 LQKENI. This CDR3 is 16 amino acids long. The CDR3 loop is CASSPPGDRITGELFF. The CDR3 DNA reads TGTGCCAGCTCACCTCCGGGGGACAGAATCACCGGGGAGCTGTTTTTT.

This clone occurred a few times. This chain connects TRBV7-2 to TRBJ2-4, with TRBD2 as a possible D gene (6 bases). The CDR3 runs to 15 residues. Between the trimmed V and J ends, which lost 0 bases and 1 base, there was a span of 7 bases. Germline V CDR1 and CDR2: SGHTA, FQGNSA. CDR3 residues: CASSLAGGAKNIQYF. In nucleotides, the CDR3 is TGTGCCAGCAGCTTAGCTGGGGGGGCCAAAAACATTCAGTACTTC.

The chain combines TRBV6-4 with TRBJ1-5, with D possibly matching TRBD1 (5 bases). The CDR3 is made up of 13 amino acids. The V gene's germline CDR1 is MRHNA and CDR2 SNTAGT. The V and J ends lost 4 bases and 6 bases respectively, with 10 bases between them. The chain's CDR3 is CASSGGYGQPQHF. The CDR3 nucleotides read TGTGCCAGCAGTGGGGGCTACGGTCAGCCCCAGCATTTT.

The chain joins TRBV2 to TRBJ2-5, with a possible D match to TRBD1 (6 bases). V gave up 5 bases and J gave up 10 bases, with 26 bases separating them. Germline-derived CDR1 and CDR2 are SNHLY and FYNNEI. The CDR3 has 16 residues. CDR3 sequence reads: CASSSTGTHGRVDQYF. CDR3 DNA: TGTGCCAGCAGTTCCACCGGGACACACGGCAGGGTCGACCAGTACTTC.

The chain carries TRBV27 and TRBJ2-7, with 7 nucleotides matching TRBD1. The CDR3 is made up of 15 amino acids. The junction had 7 bases not matched to a gene; V was cut back by 3 bases and J by 2 bases. Germline lookup yields CDR1 MNHEY and CDR2 SMNVEV (reference sequence). CDR3 protein: CASSFMGQGAYEQYF. The CDR3 nucleotides read TGTGCCAGCAGTTTCATGGGTCAGGGGGCCTACGAGCAGTACTTC.

In DNA, the CDR3 is TGCGCCAGCAGGACGGACGGGGAATCCTACTCACCCCTCCACTTT. Encoded protein: CASRTDGESYSPLHF. The chain carries TRBV5-1 and TRBJ1-6; D gene ambiguous. Germline assignment: CDR1 SGHRS and CDR2 YFSETQ. The CDR3 consists of 15 residues. Trimming left V 5 bases short and J 10 bases short, with 19 bases between. Using reference TRBV5-1 and TRBJ1-6 for the parts outside the CDR3, the full variable domain is KAGVTQTPRYLIKTRGQQVTLSCSPISGHRSVSWYQQTPGQGLQFLFEYFSETQRNKGNFPGRFSGRQFSNSRSEMNVSTLELGDSALYLCASRTDGESYSPLHFGNGTRLTVT.

This clone has more than one count but fewer than ten. The gene calls are TRBV15 and TRBJ2-2; D ambiguous. Germline CDR1 and CDR2: LNHNV and YYDKDF (reference sequence). The V gene lost 0 bases and the J gene lost 3 bases, with 5 bases spanning the gap. CDR3 length: 14 amino acids. The CDR3 coding sequence is TGTGCCACCAGCAGAGATCCTGACACCGGGGAGCTGTTTTTT. Translation gives CATSRDPDTGELFF.